The rows below give T cell receptor beta chains drawn from one sample of a study of identical twins. TCRdb analysed the 5' RACE reads with MiXCR anew, one entry per CDR3 protein. The table shows more than 1.5 million distinct CDR3 sequences, with about 31% occurring only once. The sample comprised cord blood. The receptor source for this set is a newborn girl in good health. Each CDR3 is given with its conserved first and last residue. Fields, in order: J gene, V gene, D gene, clone size, CDR3 protein, CDR3 DNA. The D gene is left open where the match is weak. Not all rows give a size; the values are once, few, many and, for expanded clones, a class.

TRBJ2-1 TRBV12-3/TRBV12-4 . . CASSLAGRPHEQFF TGTGCCAGCAGTTTAGCTGGACGGCCCCATGAGCAGTTCTTC
TRBJ1-1 TRBV5-1 . . CASSLGLGDTEAFF TGCGCCAGCAGCTTAGGGCTAGGGGACACTGAAGCTTTCTTT
TRBJ2-7 TRBV7-2 . few CASSLELGQPTSYEQYF TGTGCCAGCAGCTTAGAGTTGGGCCAGCCGACTTCCTACGAGCAGTACTTC
TRBJ1-2 TRBV7-2 TRBD1 few CASSLGQGGWGGYTF TGTGCCAGCAGCTTAGGACAGGGAGGATGGGGTGGCTACACCTTC
TRBJ2-5 TRBV7-9 TRBD2 . CASSPRGLAGVNEQYF TGTGCCAGCAGCCCTAGGGGACTAGCGGGTGTCAATGAGCAGTACTTC
TRBJ1-4 TRBV6-5 . . CASSRVQSTNEKLFF TGTGCCAGCAGTCGGGTTCAGTCAACTAATGAAAAACTGTTTTTT
TRBJ2-7 TRBV2 . . CASSGRREKSYEQYF TGTGCCAGCAGTGGACGGCGGGAAAAATCGTACGAGCAGTACTTC
TRBJ1-4 TRBV10-3 TRBD1 many CAISEDRGEKLFF TGTGCCATCAGTGAGGACAGGGGTGAAAAACTGTTTTTT
TRBJ1-3 TRBV5-1 . . CASSLAPHLSGNTIYF TGCGCCAGCAGCTTGGCCCCCCACCTCTCTGGAAACACCATATATTTT
TRBJ2-7 TRBV20-1 . few CSARVWRGLYEQYF TGCAGTGCTAGAGTGTGGAGGGGGCTCTACGAGCAGTACTTC
TRBJ2-5 TRBV6-5 . many CASSSPETQYF TGTGCCAGCAGTTCTCCGGAGACCCAGTACTTC
TRBJ1-2 TRBV4-1 . . CASSQDTGGARYGYTF TGCGCCAGCAGCCAAGATACGGGGGGCGCGCGTTATGGCTACACCTTC
TRBJ2-7 TRBV10-2 TRBD1 . CASSRGQGAHEQYF TGCGCCAGCAGTAGGGGACAGGGGGCCCACGAGCAGTACTTC
TRBJ1-2 TRBV24-1 . few CATSQSYYGYTF TGTGCCACCAGTCAGAGTTACTATGGCTACACCTTC
TRBJ2-7 TRBV12-3/TRBV12-4 TRBD2 . CASSFLSSGLVEQYF TGTGCCAGCAGTTTTTTGTCTAGCGGTTTGGTTGAGCAGTACTTC
TRBJ2-7 TRBV7-9 TRBD1 . CASSADRGHEQYF TGTGCCAGCAGCGCGGACAGGGGCCACGAGCAGTACTTC
TRBJ2-1 TRBV2 . . CAGSVSPLYNEQFF TGTGCCGGCAGTGTGTCTCCTCTCTACAATGAGCAGTTCTTC
TRBJ2-7 TRBV3-1 TRBD2 few CASSLRLARLGQYF TGTGCCAGCAGCCTGAGACTAGCGAGACTCGGGCAGTACTTC
TRBJ1-1 TRBV12-3/TRBV12-4 . . CASSLDVLEANTEAFF TGTGCCAGCAGTTTAGACGTGCTTGAGGCGAACACTGAAGCTTTCTTT
TRBJ1-4 TRBV27 TRBD1 . CASSFRIQARDRGRHRDFSEKLFF TGTGCCAGCAGTTTCCGGATCCAAGCCCGGGACAGGGGGCGCCATAGGGATTTCAGCGAAAAACTGTTTTTT
TRBJ2-1 TRBV20-1 TRBD2 . CSAERLAGNEQFF TGCAGTGCTGAGCGGCTAGCGGGAAATGAGCAGTTCTTC
TRBJ2-7 TRBV5-1 TRBD1 . CASSWDRLSYEQYF TGCGCCAGCAGCTGGGACAGGCTCTCCTACGAGCAGTACTTC
TRBJ1-2 TRBV29-1 TRBD1 many CSVLQGSYGYTF TGCAGCGTTCTACAGGGGAGCTATGGCTACACCTTC
TRBJ2-7 TRBV6-5 TRBD2 . CASSYEASGYNEQYF TGTGCCAGCAGTTACGAGGCTAGCGGCTACAATGAGCAGTACTTC
TRBJ2-1 TRBV29-1 TRBD2 . CSVLPRINPGLAGSHSYNEQFF TGCAGCGTCCTCCCGCGAATTAACCCGGGACTAGCGGGATCCCACTCCTACAATGAGCAGTTCTTC
TRBJ2-3 TRBV20-1 . few CSGQRTSRDTQYF TGCAGTGGGCAGCGGACTTCCCGAGATACGCAGTATTTT
TRBJ1-6 TRBV4-1 . . CASSQDHQRYNSPLHF TGCGCCAGCAGCCAAGATCATCAAAGGTATAATTCACCCCTCCACTTT
TRBJ1-5 TRBV28 TRBD1 . CSSSFGQGGSRGNQPQHF TGTTCCAGCAGTTTTGGACAGGGGGGGAGTCGTGGCAATCAGCCCCAGCATTTT
TRBJ2-3 TRBV9 . few CASSVVDSRGTQYF TGTGCCAGCAGCGTAGTAGACTCGAGGGGTACGCAGTATTTT
TRBJ1-4 TRBV4-1 TRBD1 . CASSQQDRDYEKLFF TGCGCCAGCAGCCAACAAGACAGGGACTATGAGAAACTGTTTTTT
TRBJ1-2 TRBV10-3 . many CAISEPGRGRNGYTF TGTGCCATCAGTGAGCCGGGCAGGGGAAGAAATGGCTACACCTTC
TRBJ2-2 TRBV30 . . CAWSGPRLNTGELFF TGTGCCTGGAGTGGCCCCCGCCTGAACACCGGGGAGCTGTTTTTT
TRBJ1-1 TRBV13 . few CASTGARTEAFF TGTGCCAGCACAGGGGCAAGGACTGAAGCTTTCTTT
TRBJ2-3 TRBV13 TRBD2 . CASSARTRGFTDTQYF TGTGCCAGCAGCGCACGGACTAGAGGGTTCACAGATACGCAGTATTTT
TRBJ1-2 TRBV6-1 . . CASSEMRALYGYTF TGTGCCAGCAGTGAAATGAGGGCGCTCTATGGCTACACCTTC
TRBJ2-1 TRBV7-2 . few CATGGGVLNNEQFF TGTGCCACCGGAGGGGGGGTCCTAAACAATGAGCAGTTCTTC
TRBJ2-1 TRBV24-1 TRBD2 . CATSDSLAGVNEQFF TGTGCCACCAGTGATTCCCTAGCGGGGGTCAATGAGCAGTTCTTC
TRBJ2-7 TRBV4-1 . few CASSGVNSYEQYF TGCGCCAGCTCGGGCGTGAACTCCTACGAGCAGTACTTC
TRBJ1-6 TRBV20-1 TRBD1 few CSATDRSSYNSPLHF TGCAGTGCTACGGACAGGAGCTCCTATAATTCACCCCTCCACTTT
TRBJ2-1 TRBV2 TRBD2 once CASTLAGAHEQFF TGTGCCAGCACCCTAGCGGGAGCGCATGAGCAGTTCTTC
TRBJ1-1 TRBV7-9 . . CAIVGPEAFF TGTGCCATCGTAGGTCCTGAAGCTTTCTTT
TRBJ2-1 TRBV3-1 . few CASSPSVISNEQFF TGTGCCAGCAGTCCGTCGGTAATAAGTAATGAGCAGTTCTTC
TRBJ1-5 TRBV29-1 TRBD1 . CSVGQGDGQPQHF TGCAGCGTTGGACAGGGAGATGGTCAGCCCCAGCATTTT
TRBJ2-7 TRBV20-1 . . CSARPDTHEQYF TGCAGTGCTCGACCTGACACCCACGAGCAGTACTTC
TRBJ1-5 TRBV28 . few CATTPGTLNQPQHF TGTGCCACCACCCCGGGGACCTTAAATCAGCCCCAGCATTTT
TRBJ2-1 TRBV4-1 . . CASSQEGWYEQFF TGCGCCAGCAGCCAAGAGGGGTGGTATGAGCAGTTCTTC
TRBJ2-5 TRBV29-1 . . CSVLNYPQETQYF TGCAGCGTGTTGAACTACCCCCAAGAGACCCAGTACTTC
TRBJ2-7 TRBV20-1 . . CGAGGLVTSYEQYF TGCGGTGCTGGCGGACTCGTAACCTCCTACGAGCAGTACTTC